Each of the 29 T cell receptor beta chains below was sequenced from the same sample in a study of T cells in Graves' hyperthyroidism and ophthalmopathy. RNA transcripts were the template for amplifying TCR beta CDR3 regions. In the first-round RT-PCR of the TCR CDR3, the HTBI primer set was used. A single record per CDR3 protein comes from TCRdb applying MiXCR to the multiplex PCR reads. Of some 300,000 distinct CDR3 sequences listed, roughly 19% are singletons. Sample: blood. The receptors stem from a man in his fifties with Graves' ophthalmopathy.

There are many counts of this clonotype. V is TRBV27 and J is TRBJ2-3; 12 nucleotides match TRBD2. The CDR3 totals 16 residues. V shed 5 bases and J 2 bases; nucleotides not matched to a gene: 5. Germline CDR1 reads MNHEY; CDR2 reads SMNVEV (reference sequence). In DNA form, the CDR3 reads TGTGCCAGCAGTCCCTGGACTAGCGGGATCACAGATACGCAGTATTTT. Protein: CASSPWTSGITDTQYF.

The chain is built from TRBV10-2 and TRBJ2-7, with D unclear. Germline V CDR1 and CDR2: WSHSY, SAAADI. The V end lost 0 bases, the J end lost 2 bases, and 14 bases lay between the germline ends. The CDR3 loop spans 16 amino acids. The CDR3 protein is CASSESLGVSPYEQYF. DNA for the CDR3: TGCGCCAGCAGTGAGTCCCTGGGCGTTAGCCCCTACGAGCAGTACTTC.

The chain combines TRBV7-2 with TRBJ2-7; D gene ambiguous. The CDR3 consists of 16 residues. Germline loops: CDR1 SGHTA, CDR2 FQGNSA. V was trimmed by 3 bases and J by 2 bases, leaving 17 bases between them. The CDR3 nucleotides are TGTGCCAGCAGCTTGACCTACCGACGCTCCCCCTACGAGCAGTACTTC. Encoded protein: CASSLTYRRSPYEQYF.

This clonotype was seen a handful of times. This rearrangement joins TRBV5-6 to TRBJ2-3; D call uncertain. V gave up 0 bases and J gave up 7 bases, with 3 bases separating them. CDR1 SGHDT and CDR2 YYEEEE come from the germline V gene. The CDR3 sequence is 11 residues long. CDR3 protein: CASSLGNTQYF. For the CDR3, the DNA is TGTGCCAGCAGCTTGGGCAATACGCAGTATTTT.

The rearrangement links TRBV28 to TRBJ1-5, with D uncertain. V gave up 7 bases and J gave up 5 bases, with 12 bases separating them. Per germline, CDR1 MDHEN and CDR2 SYDVKM. This CDR3 is 13 amino acids long. This chain's CDR3 is CASTYGRDQPQHF. The CDR3 DNA sequence: TGTGCCAGCACCTATGGGAGGGATCAGCCCCAGCATTTT.

A few counts support this clonotype. The J gene is TRBJ2-1, the V gene TRBV12-3 or TRBV12-4, with D tentatively TRBD1 (6 bases). Trimming removed 8 bases from V and 6 bases from J, with 17 bases in between. This CDR3 is built from 14 residues. CDR3 sequence (DNA): TGTGCCAGCTCGCCCGGACAGAGCAGCAATGAGCAGTTCTTC. Protein sequence: CASSPGQSSNEQFF.

This clonotype was observed at least ten times. The chain combines TRBV13 with TRBJ2-7; 8 bases match TRBD2. This CDR3 is built from 15 residues. V was pared by 5 bases and J by 1 base, with 7 bases of the junction left unmatched. Germline CDR1 reads PRHDT; CDR2 reads FYEKMQ (reference sequence). The CDR3 DNA reads TGTGCCAGCAGCCGAACCTTAGCGGGGTCCTACGAGCAGTACTTC. Encoded protein: CASSRTLAGSYEQYF.

The V and J genes are TRBV3-1 and TRBJ2-2; the D gene is possibly TRBD2 (5 bases). V was pared by 4 bases and J by 0 bases, with 12 bases between. The CDR3 loop spans 16 amino acids. In germline, CDR1 is LGHDT, CDR2 YNNKEL (reference sequence). The CDR3 DNA is TGTGCCAGCAGCCCAACGGGGTCGGCGAACACCGGGGAGCTGTTTTTT. Protein product: CASSPTGSANTGELFF.

V is TRBV25-1 and J is TRBJ1-3, with D possibly TRBD1 on 6 matching bases. The V gene lost 5 bases and the J gene lost 8 bases, with 19 bases spanning the gap. The CDR3 covers 15 residues. Germline CDR1 is MGHDK and CDR2 is SYGVNS. The CDR3 spells CASSRGTTSEDTIYF. CDR3 in DNA: TGTGCCAGCAGTAGGGGGACAACCAGCGAAGACACCATATATTTT.

This clonotype was found many times. The chain carries TRBV30 and TRBJ2-1; TRBD1 aligns across 9 bases. CDR1 is GTSNPN and CDR2 is SVGIG in the germline V gene (reference sequence). CDR3 length: 15 amino acids. V was clipped by 1 base and J by 0 bases; unmatched bases: 1. The CDR3 DNA follows: TGTGCCTGGAGTGGGGGACAGGGCTCCTACAATGAGCAGTTCTTC. Translated, it gives CAWSGGQGSYNEQFF.

This clonotype came up many times. This chain uses TRBV3-1 with TRBJ2-5, with D maybe TRBD1 (6 bases). V was cut by 5 bases and J by 7 bases, with 14 bases left in between. CDR3 size: 13 residues. Germline loops: CDR1 LGHDT, CDR2 YNNKEL (reference sequence). The CDR3 DNA sequence: TGTGCCAGCAGCACCAAACAGGGTGCGACCCAGTACTTC. Protein sequence: CASSTKQGATQYF.

In its sample, this clonotype was seen a few times. The V and J genes are TRBV7-2 and TRBJ1-2; no reliable D call. Trimming removed 2 bases at V and 8 bases at J, with 18 bases between. Germline loops: CDR1 SGHTA, CDR2 FQGNSA. This CDR3 region has 15 residues. The CDR3 DNA is TGTGCCAGCAGCTTACGTCTTGGGCAGCCGGGAGGCTACACCTTC. It translates to CASSLRLGQPGGYTF.

This rearrangement joins TRBV7-9 to TRBJ2-3, with D possibly being TRBD1 or TRBD2 (6 bases each). This CDR3 is 14 amino acids long. The ends were cut back, 4 bases at V and 5 bases at J, with 13 bases in the middle. Germline lookup yields CDR1 SEHNR and CDR2 FQNEAQ (reference sequence). For the CDR3, the DNA is TGTGCCAGCAGCTCGGAGGGGGTGATAGATACGCAGTATTTT. Its translation is CASSSEGVIDTQYF.

The chain joins TRBV7-6 to TRBJ1-4; D is ambiguous. V lost 4 bases, J lost 8 bases, and 17 bases lay in between. CDR1 is SGHVS, CDR2 FNYEAQ, per germline. The CDR3 is made up of 15 amino acids. The CDR3 nucleotides read TGTGCCAGCAGCTCCCGGCCCACCCCAGAAGAAAAACTGTTTTTT. Translating gives CASSSRPTPEEKLFF.

This clonotype was picked up many times. The chain recombines TRBV11-2 with TRBJ2-5; D is uncertain. Germline V CDR1 and CDR2: SGHAT, FQNNGV. The CDR3 has 15 amino acids. With 8 bases removed from V and 2 bases from J, the gap between germline ends came to 18 bases. The CDR3 sequence is CASAKSYPEQETQYF. CDR3 nucleotide sequence: TGTGCCAGCGCGAAGAGTTACCCAGAGCAAGAGACCCAGTACTTC. Variable domain in full (rest from reference TRBV11-2 and TRBJ2-5): EAGVAQSPRYKIIEKRQSVAFWCNPISGHATLYWYQQILGQGPKLLIQFQNNGVVDDSQLPKDRFSAERLKGVDSTLKIQPAKLEDSAVYLCASAKSYPEQETQYFGPGTRLLVL.

The sample holds a few counts of this clonotype. The chain is built from TRBV27 and TRBJ1-2, with no clear D. Per the germline V gene, CDR1 is MNHEY and CDR2 is SMNVEV (reference sequence). This CDR3 region has 14 residues. V dropped 0 bases and J dropped 2 bases, with 7 bases sitting between them. The CDR3 sequence is CASSLSGRNYGYTF. In DNA form, the CDR3 reads TGTGCCAGCAGTTTATCTGGGCGGAACTATGGCTACACCTTC.

This clonotype was observed a few times. The chain links TRBV6-6 to TRBJ1-3; D is uncertain. This CDR3 is 16 amino acids long. The germline V gene has CDR1 MNHNY and CDR2 SVGAGI (reference sequence). V lost 2 bases to trimming and J lost 3 bases, with 14 bases between them. The CDR3 region has the DNA TGTGCCAGCAGTTACGATGGTGCGGGAGGTGGAAACACCATATATTTT. This translates into CASSYDGAGGGNTIYF.

The chain is built from TRBV5-4 and TRBJ1-2; a weak D match, TRBD1 (5 bases). The CDR3 covers 14 residues. V was cut by 0 bases and J by 1 base, with 7 bases left in between. Per germline, CDR1 SGHNT and CDR2 YYREEE (reference sequence). The CDR3 sequence: CASSLGTRNYGYTF. DNA of the CDR3: TGTGCCAGCAGCTTGGGGACACGTAACTATGGCTACACCTTC.

V gene TRBV5-1 combines with J gene TRBJ2-5; no clear D gene. Per germline, CDR1 SGHRS and CDR2 YFSETQ. This CDR3 is built from 14 residues. V was clipped by 0 bases and J by 1 base, with 7 bases between them. The CDR3 DNA is TGCGCCAGCAGCTTGGGTCGGACCCAAGAGACCCAGTACTTC. Amino acids: CASSLGRTQETQYF.

This clonotype has more than one count but fewer than ten. The genes are TRBV7-9 and TRBJ1-5; D may be TRBD1 (5 bases). The CDR3 is 15 amino acids. Germline CDR1 and CDR2: SEHNR and FQNEAQ (reference sequence). V was clipped by 3 bases and J by 2 bases, with 11 bases between them. CDR3 sequence (DNA): TGTGCCAGCAGCTTGGATGGGACGCGCAATCAGCCCCAGCATTTT. Amino acid sequence: CASSLDGTRNQPQHF.

The table lists this clonotype with a few counts. The V gene is TRBV4-1, the J gene TRBJ2-1, with 9 bases matching TRBD2. V was clipped by 0 bases and J by 7 bases; unmatched bases: 13. Germline V gives CDR1 MGHRA, CDR2 YSYEKL. CDR3 length equals 18 residues. CDR3 protein: CASSQEDPALAGMNEQFF. The CDR3 region has the DNA TGCGCCAGCAGCCAAGAGGACCCGGCCCTAGCGGGAATGAATGAGCAGTTCTTC.

There are many counts of this clonotype. The chain recombines TRBV2 with TRBJ2-2, with 8 bases aligning to TRBD2. Trimming at V came to 1 base and at J to 5 bases, leaving 6 bases not matched to a gene. Germline V gene lookup returns CDR1 SNHLY and CDR2 FYNNEI. The CDR3 spans 16 residues. CDR3 nucleotides: TGTGCCAGCAGTGAAGAAGCGGGAGTGAAAACCGGGGAGCTGTTTTTT. Residues: CASSEEAGVKTGELFF.

The chain combines TRBV6-2 or TRBV6-3 with TRBJ2-3; 12 positions match TRBD2. The germline CDR1 and CDR2 sequences are MNHEY and SVGEGT. This CDR3 has 17 residues. The ends lost 5 bases at V and 3 bases at J; junction bases unmatched: 9. This chain's CDR3 is CASSPLGLAGGTDTQYF. CDR3 DNA: TGTGCCAGCAGTCCCCTAGGCCTAGCGGGAGGGACAGATACGCAGTATTTT.

This clonotype was seen repeatedly, ten times or more. J is TRBJ2-5 and V is TRBV20-1, with a possible D match to TRBD2 (6 bases). V shed 7 bases and J shed 4 bases, with 10 bases lying between them. The germline gives CDR1 DFQATT, CDR2 SNEGSKA (reference sequence). The CDR3 is made up of 11 amino acids. The CDR3 sequence is CSGGEPETQYF. The DNA for the CDR3 is TGCAGTGGGGGGGAGCCAGAGACCCAGTACTTC.

The rearrangement uses TRBV28 and TRBJ2-1; 7 nucleotides agree with TRBD2. V gave up 6 bases and J gave up 7 bases; unmatched junction bases: 15. The CDR3 consists of 16 residues. Looked up from germline, CDR1 is MDHEN and CDR2 is SYDVKM. CDR3 DNA: TGTGCCAGCAGGCATTTTAGCGGGCGCCCAGAAAATGAGCAGTTCTTC. Its protein is CASRHFSGRPENEQFF.

This clonotype was seen a few times. CDR3 loop: CASSKGQGGYNEQFF. The CDR3 region has the DNA TGTGCCAGTAGTAAGGGACAGGGAGGCTACAATGAGCAGTTCTTC. This sequence joins TRBV19 and TRBJ2-1, with TRBD1 matching 9 bases. Trimming took 4 bases from V and 3 from J; bases not matched to a gene: 4. CDR3 size: 15 residues. Germline V gene data show CDR1 as LNHDA and CDR2 as SQIVND (reference sequence). The variable domain in full, completed from reference TRBV19 and TRBJ2-1, reads DGGITQSPKYLFRKEGQNVTLSCEQNLNHDAMYWYRQDPGQGLRLIYYSQIVNDFQKGDIAEGYSVSREKKESFPLTVTSAQKNPTAFYLCASSKGQGGYNEQFFGPGTRLTVL.

As for this clonotype: With a much larger clone just one base away, this may be a read error. This chain links TRBV2 with TRBJ2-5, with D perhaps TRBD1 (5 bases). Germline-derived CDR1 and CDR2 are SNHLY and FYNNEI. The V end was cut by 3 bases, the J end by 1 base, with 9 bases between. There are 14 residues in the CDR3. The CDR3 DNA reads TGTGCCAGCAGTGATTGGCAGGGCCAAGAGACCCAGTACTTC. The encoded protein is CASSDWQGQETQYF.

This chain links TRBV27 with TRBJ2-6, with D tentatively TRBD1 (5 bases). V was trimmed by 6 bases and J by 2 bases, leaving 17 bases between them. CDR1 and CDR2 from the germline V gene are MNHEY and SMNVEV (reference sequence). This CDR3 has 17 amino acids. CDR3 DNA sequence: TGTGCCAGCAGCGATCCCCCGCCAGGGACTGGGGCCAACGTCCTGACTTTC. Protein: CASSDPPPGTGANVLTF.

The chain combines TRBV3-1 with TRBJ2-1, with D maybe TRBD1 (6 bases). CDR1 LGHDT and CDR2 YNNKEL come from the germline V gene (reference sequence). The CDR3 has 15 residues. Trimming removed 3 bases from V and 5 bases from J, with 14 bases in between. CDR3 sequence (DNA): TGTGCCAGCAGCCATCCCAATAACAGGGACAATGAGCAGTTCTTC. It encodes CASSHPNNRDNEQFF.